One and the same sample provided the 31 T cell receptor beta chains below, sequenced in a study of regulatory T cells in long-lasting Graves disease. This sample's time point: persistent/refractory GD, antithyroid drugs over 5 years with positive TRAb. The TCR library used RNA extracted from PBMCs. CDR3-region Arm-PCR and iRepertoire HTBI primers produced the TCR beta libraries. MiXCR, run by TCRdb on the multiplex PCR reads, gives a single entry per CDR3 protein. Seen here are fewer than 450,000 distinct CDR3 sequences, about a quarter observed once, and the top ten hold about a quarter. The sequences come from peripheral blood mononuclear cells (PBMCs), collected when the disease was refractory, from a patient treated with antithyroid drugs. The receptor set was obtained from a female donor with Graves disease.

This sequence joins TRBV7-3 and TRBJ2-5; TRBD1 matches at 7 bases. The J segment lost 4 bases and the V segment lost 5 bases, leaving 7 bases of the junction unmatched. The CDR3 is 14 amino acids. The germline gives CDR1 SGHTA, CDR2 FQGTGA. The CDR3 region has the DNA TGTGCCAGCAGCGCGACAGGGATTGGAGAGACCCAGTACTTC. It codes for CASSATGIGETQYF. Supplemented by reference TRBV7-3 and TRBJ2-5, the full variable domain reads GAGVSQTPSNKVTEKGKYVELRCDPISGHTALYWYRQSLGQGPEFLIYFQGTGAADDSGLPNDRFFAVRPEGSVSTLKIQRTERGDSAVYLCASSATGIGETQYFGPGTRLLVL.

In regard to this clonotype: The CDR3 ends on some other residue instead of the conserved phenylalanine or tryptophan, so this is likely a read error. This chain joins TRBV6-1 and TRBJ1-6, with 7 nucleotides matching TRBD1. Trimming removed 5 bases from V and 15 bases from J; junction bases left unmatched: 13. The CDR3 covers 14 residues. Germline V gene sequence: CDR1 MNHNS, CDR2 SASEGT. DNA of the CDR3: TGTGCCAGCAGTACTAGGGACAGCGGTGTGGTCCTCCACTGT. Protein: CASSTRDSGVVLHC.

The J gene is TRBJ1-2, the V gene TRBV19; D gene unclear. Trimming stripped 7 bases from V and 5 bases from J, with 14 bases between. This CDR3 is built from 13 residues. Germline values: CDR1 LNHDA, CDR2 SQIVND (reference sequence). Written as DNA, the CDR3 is TGTGCCAGTACCATACGTGGTGGATATGGCTACACCTTC. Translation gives CASTIRGGYGYTF. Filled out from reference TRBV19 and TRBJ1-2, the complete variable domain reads DGGITQSPKYLFRKEGQNVTLSCEQNLNHDAMYWYRQDPGQGLRLIYYSQIVNDFQKGDIAEGYSVSREKKESFPLTVTSAQKNPTAFYLCASTIRGGYGYTFGSGTRLTVV.

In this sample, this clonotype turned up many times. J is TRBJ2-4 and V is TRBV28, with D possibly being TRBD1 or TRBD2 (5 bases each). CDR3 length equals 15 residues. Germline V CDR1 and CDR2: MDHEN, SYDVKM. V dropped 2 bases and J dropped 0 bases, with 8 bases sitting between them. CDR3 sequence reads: CASSLTGLAKNIQYF. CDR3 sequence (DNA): TGTGCCAGCAGTTTAACAGGACTAGCCAAAAACATTCAGTACTTC.

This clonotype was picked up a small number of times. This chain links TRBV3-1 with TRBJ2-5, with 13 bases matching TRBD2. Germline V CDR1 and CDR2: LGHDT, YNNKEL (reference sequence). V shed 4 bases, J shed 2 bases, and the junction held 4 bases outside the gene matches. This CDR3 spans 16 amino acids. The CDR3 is CASSRGTSGTQETQYF. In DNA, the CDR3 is TGTGCCAGCAGCCGAGGGACTAGCGGGACGCAAGAGACCCAGTACTTC.

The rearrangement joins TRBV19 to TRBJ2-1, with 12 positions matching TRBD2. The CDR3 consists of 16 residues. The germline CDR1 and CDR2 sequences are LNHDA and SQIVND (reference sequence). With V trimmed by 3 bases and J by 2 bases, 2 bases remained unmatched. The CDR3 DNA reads TGTGCCAGTAGTATGACTAGCGGGAGTCCCTACAATGAGCAGTTCTTC. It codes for CASSMTSGSPYNEQFF.

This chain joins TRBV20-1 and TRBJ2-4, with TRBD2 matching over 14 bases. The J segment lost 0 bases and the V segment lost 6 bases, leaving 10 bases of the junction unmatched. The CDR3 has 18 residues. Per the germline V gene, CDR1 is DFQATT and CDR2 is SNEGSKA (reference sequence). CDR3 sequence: CSAKKPGLAGVAKNIQYF. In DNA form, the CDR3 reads TGCAGTGCCAAGAAGCCGGGACTAGCGGGAGTAGCCAAAAACATTCAGTACTTC.

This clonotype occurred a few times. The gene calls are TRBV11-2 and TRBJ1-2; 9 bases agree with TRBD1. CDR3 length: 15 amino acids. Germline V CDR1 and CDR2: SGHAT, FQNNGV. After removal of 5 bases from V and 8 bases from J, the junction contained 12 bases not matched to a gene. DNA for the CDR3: TGTGCCAGCAGCGGGCACAGGGGGCCAGAAGAGGGCTACACCTTC. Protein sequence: CASSGHRGPEEGYTF.

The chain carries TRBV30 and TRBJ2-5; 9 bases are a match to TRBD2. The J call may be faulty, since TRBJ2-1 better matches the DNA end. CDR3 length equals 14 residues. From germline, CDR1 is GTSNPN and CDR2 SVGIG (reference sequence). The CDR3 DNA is TGTGCCTGGAGTGCCGGGACTAGCTCCAATGAGCAGTTCTTC. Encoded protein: CAWSAGTSSNEQFF.

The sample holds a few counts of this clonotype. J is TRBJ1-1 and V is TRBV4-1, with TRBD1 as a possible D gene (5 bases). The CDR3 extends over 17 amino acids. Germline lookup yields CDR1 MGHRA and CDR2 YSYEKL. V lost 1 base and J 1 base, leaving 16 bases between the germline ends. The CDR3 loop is CASSQGVRAMGNTEAFF. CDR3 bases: TGCGCCAGCAGCCAAGGTGTCAGGGCGATGGGGAACACTGAAGCTTTCTTT.

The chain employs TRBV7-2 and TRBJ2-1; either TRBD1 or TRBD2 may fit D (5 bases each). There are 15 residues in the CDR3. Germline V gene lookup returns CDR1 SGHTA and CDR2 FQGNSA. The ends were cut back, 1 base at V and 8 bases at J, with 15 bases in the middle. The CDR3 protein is CASSLETLLGDEQFF. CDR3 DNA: TGTGCCAGCAGCTTAGAAACACTACTGGGGGATGAGCAGTTCTTC. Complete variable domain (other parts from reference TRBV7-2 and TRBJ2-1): GAGVSQSPSNKVTEKGKDVELRCDPISGHTALYWYRQSLGQGLEFLIYFQGNSAPDKSGLPSDRFSAERTGGSVSTLTIQRTQQEDSAVYLCASSLETLLGDEQFFGPGTRLTVL.

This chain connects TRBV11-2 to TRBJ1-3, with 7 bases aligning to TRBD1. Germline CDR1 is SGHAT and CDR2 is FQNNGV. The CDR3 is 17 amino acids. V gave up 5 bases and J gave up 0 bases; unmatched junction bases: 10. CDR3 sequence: CASSLLGQPSSGNTIYF. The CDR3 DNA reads TGTGCCAGCAGCCTACTGGGACAGCCAAGCTCTGGAAACACCATATATTTT.

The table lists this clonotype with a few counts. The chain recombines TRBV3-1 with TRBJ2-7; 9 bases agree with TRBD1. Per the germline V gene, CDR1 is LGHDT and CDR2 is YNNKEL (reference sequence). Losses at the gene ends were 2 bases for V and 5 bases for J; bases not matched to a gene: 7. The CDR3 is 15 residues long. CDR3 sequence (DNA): TGTGCCAGCAGCCAAAAGGGGACAGGGTCCCACGAGCAGTACTTC. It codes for CASSQKGTGSHEQYF.

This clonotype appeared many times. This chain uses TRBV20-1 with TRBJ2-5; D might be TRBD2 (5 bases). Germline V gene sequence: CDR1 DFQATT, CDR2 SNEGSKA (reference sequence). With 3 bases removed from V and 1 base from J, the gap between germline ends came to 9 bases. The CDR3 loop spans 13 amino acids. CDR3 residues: CSARGALQETQYF. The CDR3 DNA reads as TGCAGTGCTAGGGGAGCCCTCCAAGAGACCCAGTACTTC.

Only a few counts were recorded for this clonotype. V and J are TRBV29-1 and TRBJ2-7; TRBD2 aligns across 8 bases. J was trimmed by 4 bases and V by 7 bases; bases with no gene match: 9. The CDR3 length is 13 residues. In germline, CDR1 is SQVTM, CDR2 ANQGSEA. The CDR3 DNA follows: TGCAGCGCGTCAAGCGGGAGAGGGTACGAGCAGTACTTC. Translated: CSASSGRGYEQYF.

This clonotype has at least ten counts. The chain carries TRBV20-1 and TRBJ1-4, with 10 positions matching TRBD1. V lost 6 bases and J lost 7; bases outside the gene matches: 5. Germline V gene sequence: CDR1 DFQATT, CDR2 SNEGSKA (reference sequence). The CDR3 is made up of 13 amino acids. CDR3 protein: CSATGTGAEKLFF. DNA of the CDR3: TGCAGTGCCACCGGGACAGGGGCTGAAAAACTGTTTTTT.

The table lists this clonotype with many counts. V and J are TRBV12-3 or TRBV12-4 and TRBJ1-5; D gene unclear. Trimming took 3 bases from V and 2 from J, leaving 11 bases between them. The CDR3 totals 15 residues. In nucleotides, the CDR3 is TGTGCCAGCAGTTTCCAGATGGGAGGCAATCAGCCCCAGCATTTT. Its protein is CASSFQMGGNQPQHF.

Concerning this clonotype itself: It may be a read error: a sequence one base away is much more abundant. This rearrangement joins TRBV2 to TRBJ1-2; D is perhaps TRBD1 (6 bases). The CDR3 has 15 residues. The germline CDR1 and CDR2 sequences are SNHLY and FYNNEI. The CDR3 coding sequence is TGTGTCAGCAGTTATGCCGGGACACGGAACTATGGCTACACCTTC. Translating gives CVSSYAGTRNYGYTF.

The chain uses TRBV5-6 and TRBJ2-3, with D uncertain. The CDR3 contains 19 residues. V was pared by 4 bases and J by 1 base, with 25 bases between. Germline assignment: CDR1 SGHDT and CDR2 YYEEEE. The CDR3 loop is CASSPRVDRAFPGTDTQYF. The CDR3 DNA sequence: TGTGCCAGCAGCCCACGCGTAGACCGGGCTTTTCCAGGCACAGATACGCAGTATTTT.

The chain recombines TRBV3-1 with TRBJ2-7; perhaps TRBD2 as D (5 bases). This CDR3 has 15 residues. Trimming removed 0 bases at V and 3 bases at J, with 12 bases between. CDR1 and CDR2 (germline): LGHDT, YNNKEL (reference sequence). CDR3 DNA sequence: TGTGCCAGCAGCCAAGATCGGCCGGGAAACTACGAGCAGTACTTC. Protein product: CASSQDRPGNYEQYF.

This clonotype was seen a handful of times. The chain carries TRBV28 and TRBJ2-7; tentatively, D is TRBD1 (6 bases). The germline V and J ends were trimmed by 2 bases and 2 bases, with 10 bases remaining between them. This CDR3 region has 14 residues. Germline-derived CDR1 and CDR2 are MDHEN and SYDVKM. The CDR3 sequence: CASSLRGFTYEQYF. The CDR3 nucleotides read TGTGCCAGCAGTTTAAGGGGGTTTACCTACGAGCAGTACTTC.

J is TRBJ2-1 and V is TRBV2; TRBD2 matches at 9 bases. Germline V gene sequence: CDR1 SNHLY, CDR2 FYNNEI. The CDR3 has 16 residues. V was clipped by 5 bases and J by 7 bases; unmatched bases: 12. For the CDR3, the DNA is TGTGCCAGCAGTACAACTAAGACTAGCGGAAGAAATGAGCAGTTCTTC. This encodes CASSTTKTSGRNEQFF.

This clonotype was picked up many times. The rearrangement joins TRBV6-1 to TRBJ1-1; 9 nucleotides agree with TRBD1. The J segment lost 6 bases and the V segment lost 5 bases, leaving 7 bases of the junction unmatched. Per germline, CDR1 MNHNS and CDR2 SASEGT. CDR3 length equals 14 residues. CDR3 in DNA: TGTGCCAGCAGTAACAGACAGGGGGGAGCTGAAGCTTTCTTT. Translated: CASSNRQGGAEAFF.

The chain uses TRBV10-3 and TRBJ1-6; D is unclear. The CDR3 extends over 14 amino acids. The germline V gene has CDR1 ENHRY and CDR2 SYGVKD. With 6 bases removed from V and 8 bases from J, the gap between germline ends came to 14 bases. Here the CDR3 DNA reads TGTGCCATCAGCATCAATACTGATCATTCACCCCTCCACTTT. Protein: CAISINTDHSPLHF.

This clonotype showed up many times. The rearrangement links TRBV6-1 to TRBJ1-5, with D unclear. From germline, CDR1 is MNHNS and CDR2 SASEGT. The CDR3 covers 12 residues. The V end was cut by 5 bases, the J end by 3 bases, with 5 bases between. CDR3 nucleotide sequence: TGTGCCAGCAGTAAGATCAATCAGCCCCAGCATTTT. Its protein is CASSKINQPQHF.

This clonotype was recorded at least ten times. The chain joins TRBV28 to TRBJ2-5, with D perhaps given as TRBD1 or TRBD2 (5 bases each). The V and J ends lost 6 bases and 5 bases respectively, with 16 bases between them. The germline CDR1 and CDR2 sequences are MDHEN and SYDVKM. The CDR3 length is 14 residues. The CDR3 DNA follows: TGTGCCAGCAGACCGTCGGGACGCGGGGAGACCCAGTACTTC. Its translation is CASRPSGRGETQYF.

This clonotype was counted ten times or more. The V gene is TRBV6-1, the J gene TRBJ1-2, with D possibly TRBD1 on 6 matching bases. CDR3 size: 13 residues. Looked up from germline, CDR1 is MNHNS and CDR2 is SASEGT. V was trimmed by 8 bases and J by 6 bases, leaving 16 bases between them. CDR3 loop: CASRTGTLNGYTF. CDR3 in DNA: TGTGCCAGCCGTACCGGGACATTGAATGGCTACACCTTC.

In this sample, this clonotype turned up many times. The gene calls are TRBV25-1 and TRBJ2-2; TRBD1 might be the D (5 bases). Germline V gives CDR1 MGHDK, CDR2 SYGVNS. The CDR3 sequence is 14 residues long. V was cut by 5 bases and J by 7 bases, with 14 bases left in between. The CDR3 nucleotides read TGTGCCAGCAGTTCGGTAGGGGCAGGCGGGGAGCTGTTTTTT. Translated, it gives CASSSVGAGGELFF.

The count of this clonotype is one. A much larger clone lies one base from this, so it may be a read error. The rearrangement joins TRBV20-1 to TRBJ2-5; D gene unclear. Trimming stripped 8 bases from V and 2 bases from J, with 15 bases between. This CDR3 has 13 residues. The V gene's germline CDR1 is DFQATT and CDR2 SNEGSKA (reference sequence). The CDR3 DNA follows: TGCAGTACTATCGATCAACTGCAAGAGACCCAGTACTTC. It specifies CSTIDQLQETQYF.

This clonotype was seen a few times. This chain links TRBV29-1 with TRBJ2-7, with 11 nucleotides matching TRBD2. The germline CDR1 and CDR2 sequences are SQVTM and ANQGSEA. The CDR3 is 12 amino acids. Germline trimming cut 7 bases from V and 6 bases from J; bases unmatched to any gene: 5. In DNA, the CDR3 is TGCAGCGGTACTAGCGGGGGCGTCGAGCAGTACTTC. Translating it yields CSGTSGGVEQYF.

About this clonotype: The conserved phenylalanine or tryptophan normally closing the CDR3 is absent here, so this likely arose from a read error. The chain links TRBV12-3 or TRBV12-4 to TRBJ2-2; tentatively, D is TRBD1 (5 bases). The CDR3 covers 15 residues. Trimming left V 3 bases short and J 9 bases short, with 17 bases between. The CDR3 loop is CASSFIAGPHRELFL. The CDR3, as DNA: TGTGCCAGCAGTTTTATCGCAGGGCCACACCGGGAGCTGTTTCTT.